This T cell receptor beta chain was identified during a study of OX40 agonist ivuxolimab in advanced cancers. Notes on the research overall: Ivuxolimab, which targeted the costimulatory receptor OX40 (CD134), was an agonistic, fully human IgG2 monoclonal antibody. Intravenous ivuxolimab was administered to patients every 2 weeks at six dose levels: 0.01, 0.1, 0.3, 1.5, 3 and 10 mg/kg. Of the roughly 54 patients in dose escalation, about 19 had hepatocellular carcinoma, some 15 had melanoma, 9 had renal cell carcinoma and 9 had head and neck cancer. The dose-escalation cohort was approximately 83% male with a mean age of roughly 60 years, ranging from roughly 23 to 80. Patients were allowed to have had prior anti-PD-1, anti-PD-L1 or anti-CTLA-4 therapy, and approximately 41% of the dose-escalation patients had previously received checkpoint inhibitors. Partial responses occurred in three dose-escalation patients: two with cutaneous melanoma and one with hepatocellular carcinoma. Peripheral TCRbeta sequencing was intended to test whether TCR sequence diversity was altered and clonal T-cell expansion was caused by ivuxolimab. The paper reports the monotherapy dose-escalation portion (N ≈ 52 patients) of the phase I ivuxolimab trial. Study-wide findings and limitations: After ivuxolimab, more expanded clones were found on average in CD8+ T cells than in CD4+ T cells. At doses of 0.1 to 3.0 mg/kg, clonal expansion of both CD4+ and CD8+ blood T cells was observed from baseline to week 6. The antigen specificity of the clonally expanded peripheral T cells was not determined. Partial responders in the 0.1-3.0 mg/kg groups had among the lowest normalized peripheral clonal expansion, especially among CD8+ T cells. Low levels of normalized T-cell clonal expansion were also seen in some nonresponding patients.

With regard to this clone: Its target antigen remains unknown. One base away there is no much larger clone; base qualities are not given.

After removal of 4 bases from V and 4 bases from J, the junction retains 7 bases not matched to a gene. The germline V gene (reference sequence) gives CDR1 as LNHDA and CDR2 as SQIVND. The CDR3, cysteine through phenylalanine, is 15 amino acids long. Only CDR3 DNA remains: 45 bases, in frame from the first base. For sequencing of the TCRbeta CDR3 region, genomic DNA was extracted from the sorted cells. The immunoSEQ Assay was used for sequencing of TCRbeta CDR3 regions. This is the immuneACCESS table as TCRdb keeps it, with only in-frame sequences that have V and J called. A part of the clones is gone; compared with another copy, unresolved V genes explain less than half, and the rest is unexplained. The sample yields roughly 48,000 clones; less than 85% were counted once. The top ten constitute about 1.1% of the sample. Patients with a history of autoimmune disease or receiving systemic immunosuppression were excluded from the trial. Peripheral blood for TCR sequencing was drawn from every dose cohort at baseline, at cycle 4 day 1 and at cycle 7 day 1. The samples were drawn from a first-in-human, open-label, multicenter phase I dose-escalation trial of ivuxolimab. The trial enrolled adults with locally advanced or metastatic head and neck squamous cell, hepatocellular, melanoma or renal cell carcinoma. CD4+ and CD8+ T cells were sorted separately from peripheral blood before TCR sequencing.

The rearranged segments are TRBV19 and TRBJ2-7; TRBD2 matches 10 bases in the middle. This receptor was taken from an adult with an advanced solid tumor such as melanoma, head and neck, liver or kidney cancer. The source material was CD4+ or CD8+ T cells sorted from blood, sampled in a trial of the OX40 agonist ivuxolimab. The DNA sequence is TGTGCCAGTAGTACCCTCCTAGCGGGAGTTTACGAGCAGTACTTC. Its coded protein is CASSTLLAGVYEQYF.